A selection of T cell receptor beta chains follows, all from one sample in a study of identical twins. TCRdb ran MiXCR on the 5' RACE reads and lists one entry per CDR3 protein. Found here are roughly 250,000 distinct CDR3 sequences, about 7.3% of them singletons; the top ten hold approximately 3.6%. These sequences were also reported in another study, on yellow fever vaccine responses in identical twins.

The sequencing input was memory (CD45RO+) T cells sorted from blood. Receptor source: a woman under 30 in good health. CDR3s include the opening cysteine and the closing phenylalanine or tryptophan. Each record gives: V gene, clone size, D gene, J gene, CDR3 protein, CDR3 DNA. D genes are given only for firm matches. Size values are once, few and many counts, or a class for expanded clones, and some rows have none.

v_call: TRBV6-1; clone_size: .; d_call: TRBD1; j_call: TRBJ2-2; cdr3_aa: CASSGGTGRWTGELFF; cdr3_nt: TGTGCCAGCAGTGGCGGGACAGGCCGGTGGACCGGGGAGCTGTTTTTT
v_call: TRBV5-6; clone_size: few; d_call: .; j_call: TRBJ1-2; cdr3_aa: CASSPGGPSPYGYTF; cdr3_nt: TGTGCCAGCAGCCCGGGGGGGCCGTCCCCTTATGGCTACACCTTC
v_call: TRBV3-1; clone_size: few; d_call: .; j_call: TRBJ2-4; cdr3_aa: CASSQGPERPTKNIQYF; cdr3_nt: TGTGCCAGCAGCCAAGGCCCTGAGAGACCTACCAAAAACATTCAGTACTTC
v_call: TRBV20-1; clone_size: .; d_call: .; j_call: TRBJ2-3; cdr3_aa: CSVAGAFTDTQYF; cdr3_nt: TGCAGTGTGGCTGGTGCTTTCACAGATACGCAGTATTTT
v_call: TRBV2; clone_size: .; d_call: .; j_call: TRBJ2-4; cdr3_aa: CASSSPRGFPKNIQYF; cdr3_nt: TGTGCCAGCAGTTCACCCCGGGGCTTCCCCAAAAACATTCAGTACTTC
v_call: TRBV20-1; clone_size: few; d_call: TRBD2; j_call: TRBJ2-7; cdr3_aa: CSVRALAGGLGEQYF; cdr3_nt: TGCAGTGTTAGAGCGCTAGCGGGAGGGCTAGGCGAGCAGTACTTC
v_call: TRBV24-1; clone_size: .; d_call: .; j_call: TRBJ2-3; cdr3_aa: CATSDLWAADTQYF; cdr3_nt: TGTGCCACCAGTGATTTGTGGGCAGCAGATACGCAGTATTTT
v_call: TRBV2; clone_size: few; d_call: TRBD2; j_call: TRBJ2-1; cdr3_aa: CASNSGGAAEQFF; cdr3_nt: TGTGCCAGCAACAGCGGGGGGGCCGCTGAGCAGTTCTTC
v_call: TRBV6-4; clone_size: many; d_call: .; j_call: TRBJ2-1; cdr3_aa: CASSASSDFEQFF; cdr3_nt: TGTGCCAGCAGCGCCTCTAGCGATTTTGAGCAGTTCTTC
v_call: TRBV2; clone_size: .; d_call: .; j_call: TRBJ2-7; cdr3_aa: CASSEETTQYF; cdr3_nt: TGTGCCAGCAGTGAAGAGACGACGCAGTACTTC
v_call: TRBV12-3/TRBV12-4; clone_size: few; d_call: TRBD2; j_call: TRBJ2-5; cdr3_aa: CASSPRLAGGIQETQYF; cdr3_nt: TGTGCCAGCAGTCCCCGACTAGCGGGAGGCATCCAAGAGACCCAGTACTTC
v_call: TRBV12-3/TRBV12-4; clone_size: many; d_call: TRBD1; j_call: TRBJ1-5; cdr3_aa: CASRRTGGQGLNQPQHF; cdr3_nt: TGTGCCAGCAGACGCACAGGGGGTCAGGGTCTCAATCAGCCCCAGCATTTT
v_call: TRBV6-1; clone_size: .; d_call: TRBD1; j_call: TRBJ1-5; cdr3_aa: CATATGDNQPQHF; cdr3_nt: TGTGCCACCGCGACAGGGGACAATCAGCCCCAGCATTTT
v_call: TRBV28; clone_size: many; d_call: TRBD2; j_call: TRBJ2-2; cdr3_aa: CASSLGTSGSRETGELFF; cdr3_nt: TGTGCCAGCAGTCTGGGGACTAGCGGGTCAAGAGAAACCGGGGAGCTGTTTTTT
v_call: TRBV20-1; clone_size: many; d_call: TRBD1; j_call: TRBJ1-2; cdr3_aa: CSARDKWPGTGTIYGYTF; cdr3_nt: TGCAGTGCTAGAGATAAGTGGCCCGGGACAGGGACGATCTATGGCTACACCTTC
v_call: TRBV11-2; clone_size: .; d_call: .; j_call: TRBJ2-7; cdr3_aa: CASSLGHLSYEQYF; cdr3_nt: TGTGCCAGCAGCTTAGGACACCTTTCCTACGAGCAGTACTTC
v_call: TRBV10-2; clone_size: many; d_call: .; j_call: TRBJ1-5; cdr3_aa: CASSESLSRAQPQHF; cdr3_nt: TGCGCCAGCAGTGAATCGCTCAGCAGAGCACAGCCCCAGCATTTT
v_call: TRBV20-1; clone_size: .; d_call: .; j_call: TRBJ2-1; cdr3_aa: CSARSQGKYNEQFF; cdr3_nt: TGCAGTGCTAGGTCACAGGGAAAATACAATGAGCAGTTCTTC
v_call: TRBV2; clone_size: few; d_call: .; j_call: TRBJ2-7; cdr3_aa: CASSRDRTSYEQYF; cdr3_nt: TGTGCCAGCAGCCGCGACAGGACCTCCTACGAGCAGTACTTC
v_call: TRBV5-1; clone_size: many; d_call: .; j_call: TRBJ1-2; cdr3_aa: CASREDNYGYTF; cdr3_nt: TGCGCCAGCAGGGAGGACAACTATGGCTACACCTTC
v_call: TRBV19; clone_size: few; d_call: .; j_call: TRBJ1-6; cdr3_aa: CASSKGRGGLDSPLHF; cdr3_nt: TGTGCCAGTAGTAAGGGAAGAGGAGGGTTGGATTCACCCCTCCACTTT
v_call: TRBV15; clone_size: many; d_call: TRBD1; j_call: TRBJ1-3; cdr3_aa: CATSRPGQGQALSGNTIYF; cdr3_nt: TGTGCCACCTCTCGGCCGGGACAGGGTCAGGCCCTCTCTGGAAACACCATATATTTT
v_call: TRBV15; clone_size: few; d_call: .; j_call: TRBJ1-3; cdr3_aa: CATSKDRTSGNTIYF; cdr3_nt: TGTGCCACCAGCAAAGACAGGACCTCTGGAAACACCATATATTTT
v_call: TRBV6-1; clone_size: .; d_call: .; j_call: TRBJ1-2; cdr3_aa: CASSEGNYGYTF; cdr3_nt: TGTGCCAGCAGTGAGGGGAACTATGGCTACACCTTC
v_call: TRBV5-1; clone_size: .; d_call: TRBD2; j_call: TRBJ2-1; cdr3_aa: CASSRTGGSSYNEQFF; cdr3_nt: TGCGCCAGCAGTCGAACGGGGGGGAGCTCCTACAATGAGCAGTTCTTC
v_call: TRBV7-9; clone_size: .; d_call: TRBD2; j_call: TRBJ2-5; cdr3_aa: CASSLSSGGSGETQYF; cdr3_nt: TGTGCCAGCAGCTTGTCTAGCGGGGGATCAGGGGAGACCCAGTACTTC
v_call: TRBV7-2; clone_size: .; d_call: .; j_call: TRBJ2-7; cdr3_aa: CASNIGVAYEQYF; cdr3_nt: TGTGCCAGCAACATAGGGGTAGCCTACGAGCAGTACTTC
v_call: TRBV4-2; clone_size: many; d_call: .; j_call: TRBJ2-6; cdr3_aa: CASSRVGDLSGANVLTF; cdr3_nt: TGTGCCAGCAGCCGAGTAGGGGACCTCTCTGGGGCCAACGTCCTGACTTTC
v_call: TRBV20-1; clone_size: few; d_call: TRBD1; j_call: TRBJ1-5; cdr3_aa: CSATTGGRNQPQHF; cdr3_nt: TGCAGTGCTACGACAGGGGGAAGGAATCAGCCCCAGCATTTT
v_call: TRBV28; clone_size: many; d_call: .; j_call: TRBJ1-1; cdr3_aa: CASSRTGSGNTEAFF; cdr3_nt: TGTGCCAGCAGTCGTACAGGGTCGGGAAACACTGAAGCTTTCTTT
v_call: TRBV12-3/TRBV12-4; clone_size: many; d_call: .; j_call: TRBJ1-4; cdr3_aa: CASSFFLLGTNEKLFF; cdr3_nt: TGTGCCAGCAGTTTTTTTTTATTGGGGACTAATGAAAAACTGTTTTTT
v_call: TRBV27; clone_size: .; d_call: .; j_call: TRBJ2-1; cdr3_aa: CASSQDSLPYNEQFF; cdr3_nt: TGTGCCAGCAGTCAAGACAGTTTACCCTACAATGAGCAGTTCTTC
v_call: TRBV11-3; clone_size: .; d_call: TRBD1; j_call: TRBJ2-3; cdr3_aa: CASSFQGATDTQYF; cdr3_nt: TGTGCCAGCAGCTTTCAGGGGGCCACAGATACGCAGTATTTT
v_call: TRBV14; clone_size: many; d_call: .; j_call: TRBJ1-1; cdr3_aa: CASSRIDFGGGNTEAFF; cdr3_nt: TGTGCCAGCAGCCGCATTGATTTCGGGGGCGGGAACACTGAAGCTTTCTTT
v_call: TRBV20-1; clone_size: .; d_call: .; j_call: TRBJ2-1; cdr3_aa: CSARKGPANNEQFF; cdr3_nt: TGCAGTGCTAGAAAGGGCCCAGCGAACAATGAGCAGTTCTTC
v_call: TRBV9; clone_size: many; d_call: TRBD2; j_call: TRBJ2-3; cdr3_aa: CASAGTSGFSTDTQYF; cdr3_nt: TGTGCCAGCGCCGGGACTAGCGGCTTTAGCACAGATACGCAGTATTTT
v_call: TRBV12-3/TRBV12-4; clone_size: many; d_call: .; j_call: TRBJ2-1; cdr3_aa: CASSVRGAGNEQFF; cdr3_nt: TGTGCCAGCAGTGTCCGGGGGGCGGGGAATGAGCAGTTCTTC
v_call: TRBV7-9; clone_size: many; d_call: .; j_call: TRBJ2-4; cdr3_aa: CASSRGIKYIQYF; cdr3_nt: TGTGCCAGCTCACGAGGGATAAAGTACATTCAGTACTTC
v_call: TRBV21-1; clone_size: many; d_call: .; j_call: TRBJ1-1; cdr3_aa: CASSKKAGKPRLNTEAFF; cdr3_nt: TGTGCCAGCAGCAAAAAGGCAGGAAAGCCCCGTTTGAACACTGAAGCTTTCTTT
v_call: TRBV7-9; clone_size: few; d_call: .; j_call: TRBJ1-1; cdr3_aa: CASSLSGHENTEAFF; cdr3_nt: TGTGCCAGCAGCTTAAGTGGGCATGAGAACACTGAAGCTTTCTTT
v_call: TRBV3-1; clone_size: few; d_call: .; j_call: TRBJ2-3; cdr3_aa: CASSQEGSASTQYF; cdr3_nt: TGTGCCAGCAGCCAAGAAGGTTCGGCCAGTACGCAGTATTTT
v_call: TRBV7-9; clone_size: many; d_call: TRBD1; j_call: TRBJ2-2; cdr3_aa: CASSFEGTGVHTGELFF; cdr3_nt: TGTGCCAGCAGCTTCGAAGGGACAGGCGTCCACACCGGGGAGCTGTTTTTT
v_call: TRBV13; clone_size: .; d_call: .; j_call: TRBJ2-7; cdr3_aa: CASSLGGTRTYEQYF; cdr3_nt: TGTGCCAGCAGCTTAGGCGGGACAAGAACCTACGAGCAGTACTTC
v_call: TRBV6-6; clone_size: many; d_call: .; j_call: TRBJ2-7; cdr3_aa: CASSYSTYEQYF; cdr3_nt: TGTGCCAGCAGTTACTCGACTTACGAGCAGTACTTC
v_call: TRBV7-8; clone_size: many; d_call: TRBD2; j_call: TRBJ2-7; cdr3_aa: CASSLGTSGQPYEQYF; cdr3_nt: TGTGCCAGCAGCTTAGGGACTAGCGGACAACCCTACGAGCAGTACTTC
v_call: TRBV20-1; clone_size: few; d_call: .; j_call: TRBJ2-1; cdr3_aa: CSARDRQFYNEQFF; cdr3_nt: TGCAGTGCTAGAGATCGACAGTTCTACAATGAGCAGTTCTTC
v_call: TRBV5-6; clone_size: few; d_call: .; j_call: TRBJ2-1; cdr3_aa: CASSLLGYYNEQFF; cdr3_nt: TGTGCCAGCAGCTTGCTAGGGTACTACAATGAGCAGTTCTTC
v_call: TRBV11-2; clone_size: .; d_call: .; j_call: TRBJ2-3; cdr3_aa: CASSLNVGADTQYF; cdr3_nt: TGTGCCAGCAGCTTAAACGTGGGGGCAGATACGCAGTATTTT
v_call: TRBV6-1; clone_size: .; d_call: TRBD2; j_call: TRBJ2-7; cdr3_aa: CASSSGLATSYEQYF; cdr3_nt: TGTGCCAGCAGTAGTGGACTAGCGACCTCCTACGAGCAGTACTTC
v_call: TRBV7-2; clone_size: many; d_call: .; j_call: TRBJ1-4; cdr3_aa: CASSRRAHANEKLFF; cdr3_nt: TGTGCCAGCAGCCGACGGGCCCACGCAAATGAAAAACTGTTTTTT
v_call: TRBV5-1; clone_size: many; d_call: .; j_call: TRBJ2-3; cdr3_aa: CASSLTGHSTDTQYF; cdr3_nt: TGCGCCAGCAGCTTGACGGGGCATAGCACAGATACGCAGTATTTT
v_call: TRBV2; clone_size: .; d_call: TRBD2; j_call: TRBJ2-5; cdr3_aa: CARGLAGEETQYF; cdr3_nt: TGTGCCAGGGGGCTAGCGGGAGAAGAGACCCAGTACTTC
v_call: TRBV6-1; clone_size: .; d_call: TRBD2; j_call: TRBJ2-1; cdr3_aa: CAAQSREAVNEQFF; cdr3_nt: TGTGCCGCCCAGTCCCGGGAGGCGGTCAATGAGCAGTTCTTC
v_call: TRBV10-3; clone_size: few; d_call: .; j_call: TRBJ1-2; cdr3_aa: CAISDTVKSYGYTF; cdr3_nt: TGTGCCATCAGCGACACAGTGAAAAGCTATGGCTACACCTTC
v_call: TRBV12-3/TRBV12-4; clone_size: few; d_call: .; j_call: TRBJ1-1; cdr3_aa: CASSLRQGTPAFF; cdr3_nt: TGTGCCAGCAGTTTAAGACAAGGAACCCCAGCTTTCTTT
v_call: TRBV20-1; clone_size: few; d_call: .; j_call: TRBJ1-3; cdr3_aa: CSARVQGPGNTIYF; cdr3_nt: TGCAGTGCTAGAGTTCAGGGGCCAGGAAACACCATATATTTT
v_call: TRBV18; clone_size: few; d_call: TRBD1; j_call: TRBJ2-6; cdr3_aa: CASSMGQSTSGANVLTF; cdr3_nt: TGTGCCAGCTCAATGGGACAGTCAACCTCTGGGGCCAACGTCCTGACTTTC